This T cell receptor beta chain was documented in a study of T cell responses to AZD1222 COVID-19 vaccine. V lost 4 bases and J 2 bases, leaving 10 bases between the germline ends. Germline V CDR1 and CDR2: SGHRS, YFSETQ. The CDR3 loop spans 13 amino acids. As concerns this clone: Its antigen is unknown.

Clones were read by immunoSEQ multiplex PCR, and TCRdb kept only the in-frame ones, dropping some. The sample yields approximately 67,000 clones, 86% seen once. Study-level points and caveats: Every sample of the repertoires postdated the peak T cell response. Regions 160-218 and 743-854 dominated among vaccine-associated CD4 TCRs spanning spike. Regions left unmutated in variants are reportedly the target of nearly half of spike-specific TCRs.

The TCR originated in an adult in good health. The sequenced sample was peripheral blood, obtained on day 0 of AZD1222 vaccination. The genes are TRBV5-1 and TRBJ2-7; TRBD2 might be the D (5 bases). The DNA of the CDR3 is TGCGCCAGCAGCCCCGGGGAAGCCTACGAGCAGTACTTC. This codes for CASSPGEAYEQYF.